What follows are 15 T cell receptor beta chains derived from one specimen sequenced in a study of blood T cell repertoires in COVID-19. Measured with immunoSEQ multiplex PCR; TCRdb has only the in-frame clones, and not every one. This sample has a few hundred thousand clones, with 70% to 90% found just once. Sequences were obtained from peripheral blood. These receptors were obtained from a woman aged 25 to 45 who had recovered from COVID-19.

The chain has TRBV2 and TRBJ2-4; 7 bases map to TRBD1. From germline, CDR1 is SNHLY and CDR2 FYNNEI. CDR3 length: 14 residues. After removal of 7 bases from V and 9 bases from J, the junction contained 12 bases not matched to a gene. As DNA, the CDR3 is TGTGCCAGCACCGTCGGGGCAGGGGGAAGCATTCAGTACTTC. Translation gives CASTVGAGGSIQYF.

The chain is built from TRBV6-4 and TRBJ1-2; TRBD1 matches at 12 bases. The length of the CDR3 is 14 residues. J lost 6 bases, V lost 6 bases, and 5 bases had no gene match. The germline V gene has CDR1 MRHNA and CDR2 SNTAGT. The CDR3 loop reads CASSRGQGADGYTF. The DNA of the CDR3 is TGTGCCAGCAGCCGGGGACAGGGGGCGGATGGCTACACCTTC.

The chain is built from TRBV7-2 and TRBJ2-7, with 10 bases identical to TRBD2. Trimming removed 3 bases from V and 2 bases from J; junction bases left unmatched: 7. CDR3 size: 16 residues. Germline loops: CDR1 SGHTA, CDR2 FQGNSA. Here the CDR3 DNA reads TGTGCCAGCAGCTTCCGAGCACTAGCGGGGACCTACGAGCAGTACTTC. This codes for CASSFRALAGTYEQYF.

The chain links TRBV11-2 to TRBJ1-6; TRBD1 aligns across 7 bases. Per germline, CDR1 SGHAT and CDR2 FQNNGV. With V trimmed by 3 bases and J by 9 bases, 8 bases remained unmatched. The length of the CDR3 is 15 residues. CDR3 DNA sequence: TGTGCCAGCAGCTTGGGACACAGGGGTGCTTCACCCCTCCACTTT. This codes for CASSLGHRGASPLHF. Full variable domain (rest looked up from reference TRBV11-2 and TRBJ1-6): EAGVAQSPRYKIIEKRQSVAFWCNPISGHATLYWYQQILGQGPKLLIQFQNNGVVDDSQLPKDRFSAERLKGVDSTLKIQPAKLEDSAVYLCASSLGHRGASPLHFGNGTRLTVT.

This sequence joins TRBV5-6 and TRBJ2-5; D possibly corresponds to TRBD1 (5 bases). CDR3 length equals 13 residues. Germline CDR1 reads SGHDT; CDR2 reads YYEEEE. V lost 0 bases to trimming and J lost 7 bases, with 10 bases between them. This chain's CDR3 is CASSLVGLWTQYF. The CDR3 DNA follows: TGTGCCAGCAGCTTGGTGGGGCTGTGGACCCAGTACTTC.

The gene calls are TRBV4-2 and TRBJ2-1; weak D call: TRBD2 (7 bases). This CDR3 is 15 amino acids long. The germline V and J ends were trimmed by 0 bases and 2 bases, with 8 bases remaining between them. The germline CDR1 and CDR2 sequences are LGHNA and YNFKEQ. The CDR3 DNA reads as TGTGCCAGCAGCCAAGAAGGGGGGGCCTACAATGAGCAGTTCTTC. Its translation is CASSQEGGAYNEQFF.

The chain uses TRBV24-1 and TRBJ2-5, with 12 bases identical to TRBD2. Germline values: CDR1 KGHDR, CDR2 SFDVKD. Trimming cost V 4 bases and J 5 bases; bases outside gene matches: 7. CDR3 size: 16 residues. CDR3 sequence (DNA): TGTGCCACCAGTGACCCGGGACTAGCGGGCCGGGAGACCCAGTACTTC. Translated: CATSDPGLAGRETQYF.

V gene TRBV14 combines with J gene TRBJ1-2, with a weak D call TRBD1 (6 bases). V lost 1 base and J lost 4, with 10 bases in between. Germline CDR1 is SGHDN and CDR2 is FVKESK. The CDR3 is made up of 14 amino acids. The CDR3 DNA reads TGTGCCAGCAGCCAAGGACAGGCTATCTATGGCTACACCTTC. Translating gives CASSQGQAIYGYTF.

This clone was seen just once. This chain joins TRBV15 and TRBJ2-1; 12 bases are a match to TRBD2. The CDR3 length is 19 residues. J was trimmed by 3 bases and V by 5 bases; bases with no gene match: 14. Germline CDR1 and CDR2: LNHNV and YYDKDF (reference sequence). The chain's CDR3 is CATSGPGTSGQGGYNEQFF. DNA of the CDR3: TGTGCCACCAGCGGACCCGGGACTAGCGGGCAGGGAGGCTACAATGAGCAGTTCTTC.

The CDR3 sequence is CASSFAGQRSTDTQYF. CDR3 DNA: TGTGCCAGCAGCTTTGCCGGACAAAGAAGCACAGATACGCAGTATTTT. The genes are TRBV11-2 and TRBJ2-3, with TRBD1 as a possible D gene (5 bases). The germline CDR1 and CDR2 sequences are SGHAT and FQNNGV. The CDR3 extends over 16 amino acids. V lost 3 bases to trimming and J lost 0 bases, with 13 bases between them.

The chain links TRBV11-2 to TRBJ1-6, with unresolved D. V lost 0 bases and J 7 bases, leaving 7 bases between the germline ends. Per the germline V gene, CDR1 is SGHAT and CDR2 is FQNNGV. The CDR3 has 14 amino acids. As DNA, the CDR3 is TGTGCCAGCAGCTTAGAATCTCTGAATTCACCCCTCCACTTT. Residues: CASSLESLNSPLHF. Complete variable domain (other parts from reference TRBV11-2 and TRBJ1-6): EAGVAQSPRYKIIEKRQSVAFWCNPISGHATLYWYQQILGQGPKLLIQFQNNGVVDDSQLPKDRFSAERLKGVDSTLKIQPAKLEDSAVYLCASSLESLNSPLHFGNGTRLTVT.

Here the CDR3 DNA reads TGTGCCAGCACCCAGAACAGGGGTTTCAACTCACCCCTCCACTTT. Translating gives CASTQNRGFNSPLHF. The rearrangement joins TRBV5-6 to TRBJ1-6, with 7 bases fitting TRBD1. Per the germline V gene, CDR1 is SGHDT and CDR2 is YYEEEE. The CDR3 is 15 residues long. Unmatched junction bases numbered 13, after V lost 6 bases and J lost 10 bases.

This chain links TRBV27 with TRBJ2-5; tentative D call: TRBD1 (6 bases). V was cut by 5 bases and J by 5 bases, with 15 bases left in between. The CDR3 consists of 14 residues. The germline CDR1 and CDR2 sequences are MNHEY and SMNVEV (reference sequence). Here the CDR3 reads CASSRDMHGETQYF. CDR3 DNA sequence: TGTGCCAGCAGTCGGGACATGCACGGGGAGACCCAGTACTTC.

DNA of the CDR3: TGTGCCACCAGCAGGGCGGGCGTCAGCACTGAAGCTTTCTTT. It encodes CATSRAGVSTEAFF. The gene calls are TRBV15 and TRBJ1-1; D not certain. This CDR3 contains 14 residues. Germline CDR1 and CDR2: LNHNV and YYDKDF (reference sequence). The V end was cut by 3 bases, the J end by 4 bases, with 12 bases between.

The chain combines TRBV5-4 with TRBJ2-7; TRBD2 is a possible D gene (6 bases). Between the trimmed V and J ends, which lost 0 bases and 7 bases, there was a span of 11 bases. From germline, CDR1 is SGHNT and CDR2 YYREEE (reference sequence). This CDR3 spans 13 amino acids. DNA of the CDR3: TGTGCCAGCAGCTTGGCCGGGGGACGTGAGCAGTACTTC. This gives the protein CASSLAGGREQYF.